This entry describes one T cell receptor beta chain. Its antigen remains unidentified. Over chemoradiotherapy, repertoires were sampled more than once. Profiling relied on immunoSEQ multiplex PCR, and the TCRdb table lists in-frame clones only, not all of them. This table has 30,000 or so clones, about 80% appearing once. The ends were cut back, 5 bases at V and 3 bases at J, with 16 bases in the middle. The germline V gene encodes CDR1 MNHEY and CDR2 SMNVEV (reference sequence). CDR3 size: 15 residues. The data belong to a study of chemoradiotherapy in HPV16-positive cancers. On the study more broadly: Candidate HPV-specific T-cell clones and common TCR motifs came from functional assays in a couple of HPV16-positive patients.

Regarding the study as a whole: Candidate HPV-specific clones and E7-related TCR motifs grew in tumor during treatment. HPV-specific T cells were functionally defined from only a couple of HPV16-positive patients.

The sequencing here drew on blood, taken from a patient who underwent chemoradiotherapy. J is TRBJ1-2 and V is TRBV27; maybe TRBD1 (6 bases). This clonotype was sampled from a human donor with HPV-associated anogenital cancer. CDR3 sequence (DNA): TGTGCCAGCAGTCCCCGTCGACAGGCGTACTATGGCTACACCTTC. Amino acid sequence: CASSPRRQAYYGYTF.